This T cell receptor beta chain emerged from a study of Ad26.COV2.S vaccination and SARS-CoV-2 variants. Background on the study: Ad26.COV2.S, an intramuscular injection, was given once or twice 56 days apart.

Notes on this clone: What it binds is unknown.

The protocol was immunoSEQ multiplex PCR, while the TCRdb copy is restricted to in-frame clones and leaves out a portion. Of 250,000 or so clones listed, 87% are singletons. Notes on the study in general: Ad26.COV2.S recipients had broader spike-specific TCRs (P = 0.0014). Total T cell responses may have been underestimated by the TCR breadth and depth analyses.

Looked up from germline, CDR1 is SGHAT and CDR2 is FQNNGV. V was trimmed by 1 base and J by 5 bases, leaving 12 bases between them. This CDR3 is built from 14 residues. This sample's treatment: 15 to 20 received Ad26.COV2.S at low or high dose, single or two shots; roughly 5 received placebo; per-sample allocation not given. Sampling was performed 63 days after the first vaccine or placebo injection. Vaccination employed an Ad26 vector expressing the Wuhan-strain SARS-CoV-2 spike. The gene calls are TRBV11-2 and TRBJ2-7; the D gene is possibly TRBD2 (6 bases). Source: peripheral blood, taken in a trial of Ad26.COV2.S vaccine versus placebo. The clonotype comes from a person aged 18-60 years who received the Ad26.COV2.S COVID-19 vaccine or a placebo. The CDR3: CASSLGRESHEQYF. The DNA for the CDR3 is TGTGCCAGCAGCTTAGGGAGGGAATCCCACGAGCAGTACTTC.